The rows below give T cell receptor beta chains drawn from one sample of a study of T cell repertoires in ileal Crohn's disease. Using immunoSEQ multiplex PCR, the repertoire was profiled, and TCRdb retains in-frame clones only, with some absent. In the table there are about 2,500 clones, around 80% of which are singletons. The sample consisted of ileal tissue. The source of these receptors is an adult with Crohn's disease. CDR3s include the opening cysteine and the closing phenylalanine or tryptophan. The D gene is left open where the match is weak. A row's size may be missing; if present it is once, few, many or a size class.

TGTGCCATCAGTGAGTCGGGACAGGGGCCAGAGTGTGAGCAGTACTTC,CAISESGQGPECEQYF,TRBJ2-7,TRBV10-3,TRBD1,-
TGCGCCAGCAGCTTGGTCGGGGGCGAGCAGTACTTC,CASSLVGGEQYF,TRBJ2-7,TRBV5-1,-,few
TGTGCCAGCAGTTTATCGGGGCTAGTTGGAGATACGCAGTATTTT,CASSLSGLVGDTQYF,TRBJ2-3,TRBV27,-,-
TGTGCCAGCAGCTTGGGGCAGATGAACACTGAAGCTTTCTTT,CASSLGQMNTEAFF,TRBJ1-1,TRBV5-4,-,once
TGTGCCACCAGCAGAGACAGGGAGGATGGCTACACCTTC,CATSRDREDGYTF,TRBJ1-2,TRBV15,-,-
TGTGCCAGCGAGAGGGGGTCCGGGTCACCCCTCCACTTT,CASERGSGSPLHF,TRBJ1-6,TRBV7-9,-,-
TGTGCCAGCAGTGAATCTCATGGACAGGGGGCCGGCACAGATACGCAGTATTTT,CASSESHGQGAGTDTQYF,TRBJ2-3,TRBV25-1,TRBD1,-
TGTGCCTGGAGCGGGGGTTGGGGGTACAATGAGCAGTTCTTC,CAWSGGWGYNEQFF,TRBJ2-1,TRBV30,-,-
TGTGCCAGCAGCTTGGGGGTAGCGGGATACCTCTCCTACGAGCAGTACTTC,CASSLGVAGYLSYEQYF,TRBJ2-7,TRBV11-2,TRBD2,-
TGTGCCAGCAGTTTATCAGGACAGAACACTGAAGCTTTCTTT,CASSLSGQNTEAFF,TRBJ1-1,TRBV28,-,-
TGTGCCAGCAGAGACAGGGTTACGGGAAACACCATATATTTT,CASRDRVTGNTIYF,TRBJ1-3,TRBV25-1,TRBD1,-
TGTGCCAGCAGCTGGGAGGGCAGGTACACTGAGCAGTTCTTC,CASSWEGRYTEQFF,TRBJ2-1,TRBV7-9,TRBD2,-
TGTGCCAGCTCACCCGCCGGGACTTATAACACCGGGGAGCTGTTTTTT,CASSPAGTYNTGELFF,TRBJ2-2,TRBV18,-,few
TGTGCCAGCTCAATGGCCGGGGGGAGGCAAAATCAGCCCCAGCATTTT,CASSMAGGRQNQPQHF,TRBJ1-5,TRBV18,-,once
TGTGCCAGCAGCTTAAACGGCGGGGCTCTCTATACGCAGTATTTT,CASSLNGGALYTQYF,TRBJ2-3,TRBV7-2,-,-
TGTGCCAGCAGCTTTCTTAGGGGCAGGGGCACAGATACGCAGTATTTT,CASSFLRGRGTDTQYF,TRBJ2-3,TRBV11-2,-,-
TGTGCCATCAGTGAGCGACAGGGGAACACTGAAGCTTTCTTT,CAISERQGNTEAFF,TRBJ1-1,TRBV10-3,TRBD1,-
TGTGCCAGCAGTCCCTTCAGGGTTCATCAGCCCCAGCATTTT,CASSPFRVHQPQHF,TRBJ1-5,TRBV28,-,-
TGTGCCACCAGCAGAGATCCCGGGAGTGCCTACAATGAGCAGTTCTTC,CATSRDPGSAYNEQFF,TRBJ2-1,TRBV15,-,-
TGTGCCAGCAGTTCCCCGGGACAGGGTATCTACGAGCAGTACTTC,CASSSPGQGIYEQYF,TRBJ2-7,TRBV6-5,TRBD1,-
TGTGCCAGCAGCGGGACAGGGGGAGGTTATGGCTACACCTTC,CASSGTGGGYGYTF,TRBJ1-2,TRBV11-2,TRBD1,-
TGTGCCAGCAGCCTTCAACAGGGACGAAACACTGAAGCTTTCTTT,CASSLQQGRNTEAFF,TRBJ1-1,TRBV14,-,-
TGCGCCAGCAGTGGTAGGCCGACAGGGGGCTACAGCGGGGAGCTGTTTTTT,CASSGRPTGGYSGELFF,TRBJ2-2,TRBV5-1,TRBD1,-
TGTGCCATCGGACAGGGGATGAACACTGAAGCTTTCTTT,CAIGQGMNTEAFF,TRBJ1-1,TRBV10-3,TRBD1,-
TGTGCCAGCAGCTTACGGAACTCGGGGGCAGATACGCAGTATTTT,CASSLRNSGADTQYF,TRBJ2-3,TRBV7-9,-,-
TGTGCCACCAGGACAGGGAACACCGGGGAGCTGTTTTTT,CATRTGNTGELFF,TRBJ2-2,TRBV25-1,TRBD1,-
TGCGCCAGCAGAGAAGGGACAGGGTCCCCTGAAGCTTTCTTT,CASREGTGSPEAFF,TRBJ1-1,TRBV5-1,TRBD1,-
TGTGCCAGCAGCTTGGGGGTAGCGGGATACCTCTCCTACGAGCAGTACTTC,CASSLGVAGYLSYEQYF,TRBJ2-7,TRBV5-8,TRBD2,large
TGTGCCAGCATGCAGGGGACGGATTCACCCCTCCACTTT,CASMQGTDSPLHF,TRBJ1-6,TRBV7-9,-,-
TGCGCCAGCAGCTCGGCCGGTGGTGGGAGGGCCTCCTACGAGCAGTACTTC,CASSSAGGGRASYEQYF,TRBJ2-7,TRBV5-1,TRBD2,-
TGTGCCAGCAGCGGATGGCGACAGGAAGCTTTCTTT,CASSGWRQEAFF,TRBJ1-1,TRBV7-2,-,-
TGTGCCAGCAGCTGGACTAGCGGGGGGTCTTTAACAGATACGCAGTATTTT,CASSWTSGGSLTDTQYF,TRBJ2-3,TRBV11-2,TRBD2,-
TGTGCCAGCAGTCGGGAGGGGCTCCCCTATAGCAATCAGCCCCAGCATTTT,CASSREGLPYSNQPQHF,TRBJ1-5,TRBV6-4,-,few
TGTGCCAGCAGTTTCTACAGGAATCAGCCCCAGCATTTT,CASSFYRNQPQHF,TRBJ1-5,TRBV28,-,-
TGTGCCAGCTCACCGGCTCTATATGAGGCCGAGCAGTACTTC,CASSPALYEAEQYF,TRBJ2-7,TRBV18,-,-
TGCGCCAGCAGCACGGGGTTGGGGGATACGCAGTATTTT,CASSTGLGDTQYF,TRBJ2-3,TRBV5-1,-,-
TGCAGCGTTGGAGACCCACAGGGCGAGCAGTACTTC,CSVGDPQGEQYF,TRBJ2-7,TRBV29-1,-,-
TGTGCCAGCAGCCCAAGGACAGGGGCCGCCTTAGCTAACTATGGCTACACCTTC,CASSPRTGAALANYGYTF,TRBJ1-2,TRBV9,TRBD1,once
TGCGCCAGCAGCTTGGAGGGGGCAGGCCTGGGATCCTACGAGCAGTACTTC,CASSLEGAGLGSYEQYF,TRBJ2-7,TRBV5-1,TRBD1,-
TGTGCCAGTAAGGGGTCCGGACAGGGTCTCGCGCAGTATTTT,CASKGSGQGLAQYF,TRBJ2-3,TRBV19,TRBD1,-
TGTGCCAGCAGCCAAGGTGGGGGACAGGAGATCTTC,CASSQGGGQEIF,TRBJ2-4,TRBV4-2,TRBD1,-
TGTGCCAGCAATACAGGGTGGGCTGAAGCTTTCTTT,CASNTGWAEAFF,TRBJ1-1,TRBV2,-,-
TGTGCCAGCAGCTTAACGGGACAGGGCCCCTACGAGCAGTACTTC,CASSLTGQGPYEQYF,TRBJ2-7,TRBV7-3,TRBD1,once
TGTGCCAGCAGTTTTTTAGGGAGACGAGGCAATCAGCCCCAGCATTTT,CASSFLGRRGNQPQHF,TRBJ1-5,TRBV28,-,-
TGTGCCACCTCAAGCCGGGGGGCGCCTCAAGAGACCCAGTACTTC,CATSSRGAPQETQYF,TRBJ2-5,TRBV18,-,-
TGTGCCAGCAGTTATTCAGAGGGTGGCTACACCTTC,CASSYSEGGYTF,TRBJ1-2,TRBV6-6,-,-
TGTGCCAGCAGCCAGGGGCAGGGCTGGGACGAGCAGTACTTC,CASSQGQGWDEQYF,TRBJ2-7,TRBV7-2,-,-
TGTGCCAGCAGCTTAGCGCAGGCAGATACGCAGTATTTT,CASSLAQADTQYF,TRBJ2-3,TRBV7-9,-,-